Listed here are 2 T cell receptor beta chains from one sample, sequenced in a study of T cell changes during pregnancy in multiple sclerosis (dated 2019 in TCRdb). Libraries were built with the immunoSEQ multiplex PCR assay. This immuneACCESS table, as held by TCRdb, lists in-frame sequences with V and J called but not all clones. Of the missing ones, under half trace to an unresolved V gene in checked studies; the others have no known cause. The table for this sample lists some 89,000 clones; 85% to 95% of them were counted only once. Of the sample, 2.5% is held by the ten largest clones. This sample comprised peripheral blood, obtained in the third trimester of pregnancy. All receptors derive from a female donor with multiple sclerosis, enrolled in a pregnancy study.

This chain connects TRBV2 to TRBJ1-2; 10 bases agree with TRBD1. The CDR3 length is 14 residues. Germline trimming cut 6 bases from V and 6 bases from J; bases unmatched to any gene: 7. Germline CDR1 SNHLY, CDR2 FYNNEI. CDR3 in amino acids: CASSSGTGVDGYTF. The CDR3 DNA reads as TGTGCCAGCAGCTCCGGGACAGGGGTAGATGGCTACACCTTC.

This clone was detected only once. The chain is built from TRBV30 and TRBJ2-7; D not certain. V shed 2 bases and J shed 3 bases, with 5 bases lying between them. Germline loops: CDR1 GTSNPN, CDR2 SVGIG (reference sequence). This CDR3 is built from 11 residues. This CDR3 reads CAWSINYEQYF. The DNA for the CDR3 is TGTGCCTGGAGTATCAACTACGAGCAGTACTTC. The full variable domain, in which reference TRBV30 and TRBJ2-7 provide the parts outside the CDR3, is SQTIHQWPATLVQPVGSPLSLECTVEGTSNPNLYWYRQAAGRGLQLLFYSVGIGQISSEVPQNLSASRPQDRQFILSSKKLLLSDSGFYLCAWSINYEQYFGPGTRLTVT.